This T cell receptor beta chain is drawn from a study of blood T cell repertoires in COVID-19. Study-level background: Samples taken during acute and convalescent COVID-19 were collected in the United States, Italy and Spain.

Repertoires were generated with immunoSEQ multiplex PCR, while TCRdb's copy carries only in-frame clones and drops some. This sample yields more than 80,000 clones, of which around nine tenths are seen a single time; 5.1% belongs to the top ten. CDR3 length equals 14 residues. Germline V gene data show CDR1 as SGHRS and CDR2 as YFSETQ. V dropped 4 bases and J dropped 3; count of bases not matched to a gene: 6. The TCR sequence derives from a man in his forties with acute or convalescent COVID-19. Specimen: peripheral blood. The chain combines TRBV5-1 with TRBJ1-2; TRBD1 aligns across 7 bases. CDR3: CASSTSDRDYGYTF. The CDR3 DNA reads TGCGCCAGCAGCACGTCCGACAGGGACTATGGCTACACCTTC.